The following is a T cell receptor (beta chain) sequence with its context. The antigen it binds to is not known. Germline and junction disagree at one end, which may indicate a read error. Within the sample, other DNA sequences also encode this same CDR3. The sample comes from a study of OX40 agonist ivuxolimab in advanced cancers. Some background on the complete study: Ivuxolimab, which targeted the costimulatory receptor OX40 (CD134), was an agonistic, fully human IgG2 monoclonal antibody. Patients were allowed to have had prior anti-PD-1, anti-PD-L1 or anti-CTLA-4 therapy, and more than 30% of the dose-escalation patients had previously received checkpoint inhibitors. In the dose-escalation cohort, 82.7% of patients were male, and the mean age was about 55 years, with a range of about 23 to 85. The paper covers the monotherapy dose-escalation part of the phase I ivuxolimab trial, which included N ≈ 50 patients. Of the 50 or so patients in dose escalation, about 19 had hepatocellular carcinoma, some 15 had melanoma, 9 had renal cell carcinoma and 9 had head and neck cancer. The point of sequencing TCRbeta in the periphery was to test whether ivuxolimab changed TCR sequence diversity and drove clonal T-cell expansion. Intravenous ivuxolimab was administered to patients every 2 weeks at six dose levels: 0.01, 0.1, 0.3, 1.5, 3 and 10 mg/kg. Partial responses were achieved by three dose-escalation patients, of whom one had hepatocellular carcinoma and two had cutaneous melanoma.

Patients with autoimmune disease history or receiving systemic immunosuppression were excluded from the trial. Peripheral blood for TCR sequencing was collected from all dose cohorts at baseline, on cycle 4 day 1, and on cycle 7 day 1. Samples were obtained from an open-label, multicenter, first-in-human phase I dose-escalation trial of ivuxolimab. Adults with locally advanced or metastatic head and neck squamous cell, hepatocellular, melanoma or renal cell carcinoma were enrolled in the trial. Before TCR sequencing, CD4+ and CD8+ T cells were separately sorted from peripheral blood. The paper as a whole reports these results and caveats: At doses of 0.1 to 3.0 mg/kg, clonal expansion of both CD4+ and CD8+ blood T cells was observed from baseline to week 6. Low levels of normalized T-cell clonal expansion were also seen in some nonresponding patients. The antigen specificity of the peripheral T cells that underwent clonal expansion was not determined. After ivuxolimab, expanded clones were on average more numerous among CD8+ T cells than among CD4+ T cells. In the 0.1-3.0 mg/kg groups, partial responders had among the lowest normalized peripheral clonal expansion, particularly in CD8+ T cells.

For sequencing of the TCRbeta CDR3 region, genomic DNA was extracted from the sorted cells. The immunoSEQ Assay was used to sequence the TCRbeta CDR3 regions. TCRdb's version of the immuneACCESS table is confined to in-frame rearrangements and falls short of the full clone set. An unresolved V gene accounts for under half of the shortfall where checked; the remainder is of unknown origin. A total of approximately 77,000 clones appear in this sample, approximately 92% of them only once. 0.5% to 0.6% of the sample lies in the top ten. The cysteine opens and the phenylalanine closes a CDR3 of 13 amino acids. The CDR3 DNA has 39 bases and is translated from base 1. CDR1 SGHTA and CDR2 FQGNSA are derived from the germline V gene.

This TCR was sampled from an adult with an advanced solid tumor such as melanoma, head and neck, liver or kidney cancer. The chain is encoded by TRBV7-2 joined to TRBJ1-2; the D gene cannot be resolved reliably. This specimen was CD4+ or CD8+ T cells sorted from blood, taken in a trial of the OX40 agonist ivuxolimab. The CDR3 protein: CASSQTRNYGYTF. At the DNA level, the sequence is TGCGCCAGCAGCCAAACAAGGAACTATGGCTACACCTTC.